This T cell receptor (beta chain) was retrieved from a study of T cell repertoires and HLA-DP antigens. At the level of the study: In vitro CD4+ alloreactivity was against HeLa-presented HLA-DP. Sorted CD137+CD4+ samples averaged roughly 210 ng DNA; pre-culture CD4+ samples, roughly 1,200 ng. Findings and caveats of the study: Sorted CD137+ clonality was about 0.4 for both alloantigens, versus roughly 0.043 pre-culture.

Of note for this clone: What it binds is unknown.

For pre-culture CD4+ samples, the target was 200,000 to 250,000 T cell genomes. This table comes from immunoSEQ multiplex PCR, and its TCRdb copy is limited to in-frame clones, with some not included. Among approximately 73,000 clones listed, 80% were seen once. Sequencing was carried out using CD4+ T cells from PBMCs. The origin of this receptor is a man between 60 and 70 years old in good health and CMV-seronegative.

The CDR3 DNA reads TGTGCCAGTATTAGGAGCGGAATGAACACCGGGGAGCTGTTTTTT. Encoded protein: CASIRSGMNTGELFF. The chain carries TRBV19 and TRBJ2-2, with a possible D match to TRBD2 (5 bases). Between the trimmed V and J ends, which lost 7 bases and 1 base, there was a span of 13 bases. CDR1 and CDR2 (germline): LNHDA, SQIVND (reference sequence). The CDR3 runs to 15 residues.